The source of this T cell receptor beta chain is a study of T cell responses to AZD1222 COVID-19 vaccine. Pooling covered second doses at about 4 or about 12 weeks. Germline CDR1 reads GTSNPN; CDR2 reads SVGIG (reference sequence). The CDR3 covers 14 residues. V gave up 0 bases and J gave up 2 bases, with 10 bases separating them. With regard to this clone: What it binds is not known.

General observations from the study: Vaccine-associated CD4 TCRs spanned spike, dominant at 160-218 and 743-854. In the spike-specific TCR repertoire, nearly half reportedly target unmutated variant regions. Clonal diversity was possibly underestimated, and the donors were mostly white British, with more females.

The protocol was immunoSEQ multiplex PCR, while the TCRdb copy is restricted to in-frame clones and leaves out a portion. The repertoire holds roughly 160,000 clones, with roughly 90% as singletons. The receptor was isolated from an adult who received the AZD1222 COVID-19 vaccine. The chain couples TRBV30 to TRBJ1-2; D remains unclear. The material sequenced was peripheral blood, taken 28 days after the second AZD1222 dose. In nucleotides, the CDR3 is TGTGCCTGGAGTGTGAAGGGATGGAACTATGGCTACACCTTC. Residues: CAWSVKGWNYGYTF.